The 24 T cell receptor beta chains listed next were all sequenced from one sample in a study of patients and donors after allogeneic stem cell transplantation. TCRdb reanalysed the RT-PCR reads using MiXCR and keeps one entry per CDR3 protein. The table lists under 200,000 distinct CDR3 sequences, roughly 22% of them singletons. Sequencing was done on a sample of blood, either unsorted or a sorted T cell fraction (not recorded which). All receptors derive from a human donor who was either an allogeneic HSCT recipient or a stem cell or donor lymphocyte infusion donor (not recorded which). It is not recorded whose cells these are; they may come from a transplant donor.

V gene TRBV5-6 combines with J gene TRBJ2-2; a weak D match, TRBD2 (5 bases). Germline CDR1 is SGHDT and CDR2 is YYEEEE. The CDR3 is made up of 20 amino acids. The V gene lost 1 base and the J gene lost 0 bases, with 22 bases spanning the gap. The CDR3 bases are TGTGCCAGCAGCTTGATTCTTAGGCAGGACTTGATCGCGAACACCGGGGAGCTGTTTTTT. Its translation is CASSLILRQDLIANTGELFF. The whole variable domain, filled in from reference TRBV5-6 and TRBJ2-2, reads DAGVTQSPTHLIKTRGQQVTLRCSPKSGHDTVSWYQQALGQGPQFIFQYYEEEERQRGNFPDRFSGHQFPNYSSELNVNALLLGDSALYLCASSLILRQDLIANTGELFFGEGSRLTVL.

In this sample, this clonotype turned up a few times. The chain is built from TRBV29-1 and TRBJ1-1; TRBD1 agrees at 7 bases. The CDR3 runs 13 residues. Trimming at V came to 7 bases and at J to 0 bases, leaving 5 bases not matched to a gene. Per germline, CDR1 SQVTM and CDR2 ANQGSEA. CDR3 protein: CSGETGMNTEAFF. CDR3 bases: TGCAGCGGTGAGACAGGGATGAACACTGAAGCTTTCTTT.

The chain couples TRBV6-1 to TRBJ1-1; TRBD1 aligns across 9 bases. The germline V gene has CDR1 MNHNS and CDR2 SASEGT. With 3 bases clipped from V and 10 bases from J, the junction kept 6 bases outside the gene matches. The CDR3 totals 13 residues. The CDR3 nucleotides are TGTGCCAGCAGTGACCGGGACAGGGTCGGAGCTTTCTTT. The encoded protein is CASSDRDRVGAFF.

Note on this clonotype: At one end the junction does not follow the germline gene, possibly because of a read error. The chain is built from TRBV4-1 and TRBJ2-1, with D possibly TRBD1 on 6 matching bases. CDR1 and CDR2 (germline): MGHRA, YSYEKL. The CDR3 is 13 amino acids. The DNA of the CDR3 is TGCGCCAGCAGCCAAGATCGGGCAGGGGTTATGGCCTTC. Its translation: CASSQDRAGVMAF.

The table lists this clonotype with a few counts. The chain has TRBV3-1 and TRBJ2-7, with 11 nucleotides matching TRBD2. J lost 0 bases, V lost 5 bases, and 12 bases had no gene match. The CDR3 consists of 18 residues. The germline V gene has CDR1 LGHDT and CDR2 YNNKEL (reference sequence). The CDR3 is CASSVSRPSGRRSYEQYF. The CDR3 bases are TGTGCCAGCAGCGTAAGCCGCCCTAGCGGGAGGCGCTCCTACGAGCAGTACTTC.

This rearrangement joins TRBV7-9 to TRBJ2-1; 8 bases align to TRBD2. Germline V gene data show CDR1 as SEHNR and CDR2 as FQNEAQ (reference sequence). The ends lost 0 bases at V and 8 bases at J; junction bases unmatched: 6. The CDR3 sequence is 15 residues long. CDR3 nucleotides: TGTGCCAGCAGCTTAGCGCAGGGACTAGAGGATGAGCAGTTCTTC. Translation: CASSLAQGLEDEQFF. The entire variable domain, with the rest obtained from reference TRBV7-9 and TRBJ2-1, is as follows: DTGVSQNPRHKITKRGQNVTFRCDPISEHNRLYWYRQTLGQGPEFLTYFQNEAQLEKSRLLSDRFSAERPKGSFSTLEIQRTEQGDSAMYLCASSLAQGLEDEQFFGPGTRLTVL.

The chain recombines TRBV12-3 or TRBV12-4 with TRBJ1-3, with unresolved D. The CDR3 length is 15 residues. V was trimmed by 3 bases and J by 2 bases, leaving 11 bases between them. The CDR3: CASSFSTQTGNTIYF. For the CDR3, the DNA is TGTGCCAGCAGTTTTTCGACCCAAACTGGAAACACCATATATTTT.

The V call is TRBV12-3 or TRBV12-4, the J call TRBJ2-2, with D tentatively TRBD1 (6 bases). This CDR3 has 16 amino acids. V was shortened by 7 bases and J by 1 base, with 16 bases between the two germline ends. In DNA, the CDR3 is TGTGCCAGCATCCCCCATGTGACAGGGAACACCGGGGAGCTGTTTTTT. This gives the protein CASIPHVTGNTGELFF.

The chain joins TRBV4-1 to TRBJ1-5; D uncertain. The CDR3 loop spans 15 amino acids. Deletions cut 0 bases from V and 7 bases from J, with 13 bases between. CDR1 and CDR2 (germline): MGHRA, YSYEKL. This chain's CDR3 is CASSQESWGNQPQHF. The CDR3 bases are TGCGCCAGCAGCCAAGAAAGTTGGGGTAACCAGCCCCAGCATTTT.

The chain carries TRBV9 and TRBJ2-2; 11 nucleotides match TRBD2. CDR1 SGDLS and CDR2 YYNGEE come from the germline V gene. V trimming: 0 bases; J trimming: 5 bases; junction bases outside the gene matches: 6. The CDR3 loop spans 17 amino acids. The CDR3 DNA reads as TGTGCCAGCAGCGTAGAACTAGCGGGAGTTAAAACCGGGGAGCTGTTTTTT. Translation gives CASSVELAGVKTGELFF.

This clonotype was seen a handful of times. The chain employs TRBV12-3 or TRBV12-4 and TRBJ2-2, with 7 bases fitting TRBD2. The CDR3 spans 12 residues. CDR3 sequence (DNA): TGTGTCGCGGGAGCGTTGACCGGGGAGCTGTTTTTT. Translating gives CVAGALTGELFF.

This clonotype occurred many times. The V and J genes are TRBV12-3 or TRBV12-4 and TRBJ2-7; D is undetermined. The CDR3 loop spans 14 amino acids. V was clipped by 3 bases and J by 3 bases, with 12 bases between them. The CDR3 reads CASSFGRSFYEQYF. In DNA form, the CDR3 reads TGTGCCAGCAGTTTCGGCAGATCGTTCTACGAGCAGTACTTC.

The genes are TRBV12-3 or TRBV12-4 and TRBJ1-2; a weak D match, TRBD1 (5 bases). V lost 3 bases and J lost 8, with 16 bases in between. The CDR3 contains 14 residues. CDR3 loop: CASSFDSFFGGYTF. The CDR3 DNA is TGTGCCAGCAGTTTCGACAGTTTCTTTGGGGGCTACACCTTC.

This clonotype was picked up a small number of times. The chain has TRBV29-1 and TRBJ1-5, with D possibly matching TRBD1 (5 bases). The germline V gene encodes CDR1 SQVTM and CDR2 ANQGSEA. The CDR3 extends over 13 amino acids. Deletions cut 7 bases from V and 5 bases from J, with 15 bases between. CDR3 in amino acids: CSASPGVHQPQHF. The CDR3 bases are TGCAGCGCCAGTCCGGGGGTACATCAGCCCCAGCATTTT.

This clonotype was recorded many times. The J gene is TRBJ1-5, the V gene TRBV4-1; no firm D call. The germline gives CDR1 MGHRA, CDR2 YSYEKL. CDR3 length: 14 residues. The V end was cut by 3 bases, the J end by 7 bases, with 13 bases between. CDR3 protein: CASSQALGKQPQHF. As DNA, the CDR3 is TGCGCCAGCAGCCAGGCCCTGGGAAAGCAGCCCCAGCATTTT.

This clonotype turned up a few times. This chain connects TRBV5-1 to TRBJ2-5, with TRBD2 identical over 10 bases. The V gene end was trimmed by 1 base and the J gene end by 0 bases; junction bases not matched to a gene: 0. In germline, CDR1 is SGHRS, CDR2 YFSETQ. The CDR3 totals 15 residues. The CDR3 bases are TGCGCCAGCAGCTTGCTAGCGGGGGACCAAGAGACCCAGTACTTC. Encoded protein: CASSLLAGDQETQYF. Full variable domain (remainder filled in from reference TRBV5-1 and TRBJ2-5): KAGVTQTPRYLIKTRGQQVTLSCSPISGHRSVSWYQQTPGQGLQFLFEYFSETQRNKGNFPGRFSGRQFSNSRSEMNVSTLELGDSALYLCASSLLAGDQETQYFGPGTRLLVL.

The genes are TRBV20-1 and TRBJ2-3; D remains ambiguous. Germline V gives CDR1 DFQATT, CDR2 SNEGSKA (reference sequence). Trimming pared 3 bases from V and 12 bases from J, leaving 13 bases between. CDR3 length: 11 amino acids. DNA for the CDR3: TGCAGTGCTAGCCAACCTACTGAACAGTATTTT. This translates into CSASQPTEQYF.

This clonotype was seen more than once but under ten times. The rearrangement joins TRBV28 to TRBJ2-3; TRBD2 aligns across 14 bases. The CDR3 contains 16 residues. V lost 4 bases to trimming and J lost 5 bases; unmatched junction nucleotides: 5. CDR1 and CDR2 (germline): MDHEN, SYDVKM. The CDR3 DNA sequence: TGTGCCAGCAGTTCGGGACTAGCGGGAGTGAAAGATACGCAGTATTTT. This codes for CASSSGLAGVKDTQYF.

This clonotype was seen more than once but under ten times. The chain links TRBV20-1 to TRBJ1-1; 9 bases match TRBD1. Per germline, CDR1 DFQATT and CDR2 SNEGSKA (reference sequence). J gave up 7 bases and V 3 bases, and 3 bases lay outside the gene matches. There are 12 residues in the CDR3. The CDR3 region is CSASTGGSEAFF. The CDR3 bases are TGCAGTGCTAGTACAGGGGGCAGTGAAGCTTTCTTT.

There are many counts of this clonotype. The chain couples TRBV27 to TRBJ1-5; D not certain. V was trimmed by 7 bases and J by 2 bases, leaving 12 bases between them. The CDR3 consists of 14 residues. Per germline, CDR1 MNHEY and CDR2 SMNVEV (reference sequence). DNA for the CDR3: TGTGCCAGCACCATACGGTCTGGCAATCAGCCCCAGCATTTT. Translated, it gives CASTIRSGNQPQHF.

The rearrangement joins TRBV10-3 to TRBJ1-6, with TRBD1 matching over 11 bases. The V segment lost 6 bases and the J segment 9 bases; nucleotides outside the gene matches: 1. The CDR3 is 13 residues long. CDR1 is ENHRY and CDR2 is SYGVKD in the germline V gene. The DNA for the CDR3 is TGTGCCATCAGGGGACAGGGGGGTTCACCCCTCCACTTT. Its translation is CAIRGQGGSPLHF.

The table lists this clonotype with a few counts. The V gene is TRBV6-5, the J gene TRBJ2-5, with 7 bases lining up with TRBD2. CDR1 is MNHEY and CDR2 is SVGAGI in the germline V gene. The CDR3 has 13 residues. V shed 5 bases and J 5 bases; nucleotides not matched to a gene: 5. This chain's CDR3 is CASSELALETQYF. CDR3 sequence (DNA): TGTGCCAGCAGTGAACTAGCGTTGGAGACCCAGTACTTC.

The chain links TRBV14 to TRBJ2-7; no reliable D call. The last part of the DNA fits TRBJ2-1 better; the J call may be wrong. Germline V lookup: CDR1 SGHDN, CDR2 FVKESK. There are 13 residues in the CDR3. CDR3 region: CASSQALWAEQFF. The DNA for the CDR3 is TGTGCCAGCAGCCAAGCCCTGTGGGCCGAGCAGTTCTTC.

This chain joins TRBV10-3 and TRBJ1-4, with a tentative D call TRBD1 (6 bases). Germline V lookup: CDR1 ENHRY, CDR2 SYGVKD. V gave up 5 bases and J gave up 0 bases, with 13 bases separating them. The CDR3 loop spans 16 amino acids. The chain's CDR3 is CAISPRQAPTNEKLFF. In DNA, the CDR3 is TGTGCCATCAGTCCCAGACAGGCCCCAACTAATGAAAAACTGTTTTTT.